The entry below gives a single TCR beta chain sequence along with its context. The antigen remains undetermined. This sample was taken from a study of regulatory T cells in long-lasting Graves disease. Study results and limitations: Favoring TRBV28, TRBJ1-2 and TRBJ2-5 was a feature seen in persistent disease. Clonotypes that were public and shared totalled around 2,700 in persistent patients versus 750 to 1,000 in new patients.

Time point specified: newly diagnosed GD, antithyroid drugs for less than 3 months. Generation of the TCR library employed RNA extracted from PBMCs. For TCR beta, libraries came from iRepertoire HTBI primers and Arm-PCR of CDR3 regions. MiXCR, run by TCRdb on the multiplex PCR reads, gives a single entry per CDR3 protein. Of around 480,000 distinct CDR3 sequences in the sample, about 16% were seen once. There are 16 residues in the CDR3. The junction had 5 bases not matched to a gene; V was cut back by 3 bases and J by 0 bases. This sample was shared with a second study, whose subject was T cells in Graves' hyperthyroidism and ophthalmopathy. As that study records: Blood also held most thyroid clonotypes expanded beyond 0.001.

The sample in question was peripheral blood mononuclear cells (PBMCs), obtained at new diagnosis, from a patient treated with antithyroid drugs. This receptor was obtained from a woman aged 35-65 years with Graves disease. The V and J genes are TRBV12-3 or TRBV12-4 and TRBJ1-2; 9 positions agree with TRBD1. This CDR3 reads CASSLTGGRSNYGYTF. The CDR3, as DNA: TGTGCCAGCAGTTTGACAGGGGGGAGATCTAACTATGGCTACACCTTC.